Following are 11 T cell receptor beta chains from one sample sequenced in a study of neoadjuvant nivolumab and ipilimumab in lung cancer. Sequencing was performed with immunoSEQ multiplex PCR; in TCRdb, only in-frame clones are kept and a portion is missing. The repertoire holds about 23,000 clones, with approximately 86% as singletons. Source: peripheral blood, taken before neoadjuvant nivolumab, alone or with ipilimumab. Every receptor here comes from an adult with non-small cell lung cancer.

The CDR3 DNA reads as TGTGCCAGCAGCGCCTCCGGGGGTAGGGGGAACACTGAAGCTTTCTTT. Its protein is CASSASGGRGNTEAFF. The V call is TRBV9, the J call TRBJ1-1, with a tentative D call TRBD1 (5 bases). The CDR3 extends over 16 amino acids. CDR1 SGDLS and CDR2 YYNGEE come from the germline V gene. V dropped 3 bases and J dropped 1 base, with 16 bases sitting between them.

The rearrangement uses TRBV29-1 and TRBJ1-2; D not certain. CDR1 is SQVTM and CDR2 is ANQGSEA in the germline V gene. This CDR3 has 12 residues. With 6 bases removed from V and 1 base from J, the gap between germline ends came to 9 bases. The CDR3 protein is CSVTSSNYGYTF. CDR3 DNA sequence: TGCAGCGTCACGTCGAGTAACTATGGCTACACCTTC.

The chain employs TRBV6-5 and TRBJ1-5; D gene uncertain. CDR1 is MNHEY and CDR2 is SVGAGI in the germline V gene. Trimming stripped 0 bases from V and 5 bases from J, with 11 bases between. The CDR3 is made up of 15 amino acids. As DNA, the CDR3 is TGTGCCAGCAGTTACTCGACCGGGCCGGATCAGCCCCAGCATTTT. It specifies CASSYSTGPDQPQHF.

The rearrangement joins TRBV23-1 to TRBJ1-2; D remains ambiguous. TRBV23-1 is classed as an ORF, of uncertain function. The CDR3 has 16 residues. V lost 8 bases and J lost 5, with 24 bases in between. This CDR3 reads CASPREGCGVWYGYTF. The CDR3 DNA reads as TGCGCCAGCCCTCGCGAGGGATGTGGGGTTTGGTATGGCTACACCTTC.

For the CDR3, the DNA is TGTGCCAGCAGTAAAGGGACGGTGGGGAGCAATCAGCCCCAGCATTTT. It codes for CASSKGTVGSNQPQHF. The chain couples TRBV6-1 to TRBJ1-5; the D gene is possibly TRBD1 (5 bases). The CDR3 is 16 amino acids. The ends were cut back, 5 bases at V and 1 base at J, with 15 bases in the middle. The germline gives CDR1 MNHNS, CDR2 SASEGT.

The chain couples TRBV11-1 to TRBJ1-1, with D hard to call. This CDR3 has 13 amino acids. Trimming cost V 2 bases and J 0 bases, with 4 bases left between them. Germline V gene data show CDR1 as SGHAT and CDR2 as FQDESV (reference sequence). CDR3 protein: CASSLQMNTEAFF. CDR3 bases: TGTGCCAGCAGCTTACAGATGAACACTGAAGCTTTCTTT.

This clone has only one observation. V gene TRBV7-9 combines with J gene TRBJ2-3; TRBD2 might be the D (5 bases). This CDR3 is 13 amino acids long. Germline V gene data show CDR1 as SEHNR and CDR2 as FQNEAQ (reference sequence). The ends were cut back, 5 bases at V and 3 bases at J, with 9 bases in the middle. The CDR3 sequence is CASSLRLTDTQYF. CDR3 coding DNA: TGTGCCAGCAGCCTCAGACTAACAGATACGCAGTATTTT.

Regarding this clone: At one of its ends the junction is not consistent with the germline gene, which may arise from a read error. The V call is TRBV7-7, the J call TRBJ2-5, with D tentatively TRBD1 (6 bases). The CDR3 contains 15 residues. Germline V lookup: CDR1 SSHAT, CDR2 FNYEAQ (reference sequence). DNA of the CDR3: TGTGCTAGCAGCTTAGCAGAGGGGGTGTGGGAGACCCAGTACTTC. This sequence encodes CASSLAEGVWETQYF.

The sample holds a few counts of this clone. This chain connects TRBV25-1 to TRBJ1-2; 9 nucleotides match TRBD1. CDR1 MGHDK and CDR2 SYGVNS come from the germline V gene. The junction had 3 bases not matched to a gene; V was cut back by 8 bases and J by 5 bases. This CDR3 contains 12 residues. As DNA, the CDR3 is TGTGCCAGCGGGGACAGGGTGTATGGCTACACCTTC. Residues: CASGDRVYGYTF.

The gene calls are TRBV4-2 and TRBJ2-3; no firm D call. Germline assignment: CDR1 LGHNA and CDR2 YNFKEQ. The V end was cut by 4 bases, the J end by 8 bases, with 10 bases between. This CDR3 region has 12 residues. The CDR3 DNA is TGTGCCAGCAGCCGCGGTCCGGGTACGCAGTATTTT. It is translated as CASSRGPGTQYF.

The chain employs TRBV11-2 and TRBJ2-3; D remains unclear. The germline V gene has CDR1 SGHAT and CDR2 FQNNGV. This CDR3 contains 15 residues. V lost 4 bases and J lost 9, with 20 bases in between. The CDR3 reads CASSYSVTGGRTQYF. The DNA of the CDR3 is TGTGCCAGCAGCTACTCAGTCACGGGTGGTAGGACGCAGTATTTT.